This T cell receptor beta chain originates from a study of blood T cell repertoires in COVID-19. The table lists this clone with a few counts. Measured with immunoSEQ multiplex PCR; TCRdb has only the in-frame clones, and not every one. This sample has over 150,000 clones, with around 83% found just once. In germline, CDR1 is SGHRS, CDR2 YFSETQ. The CDR3 spans 15 residues. The ends were cut back, 4 bases at V and 2 bases at J, with 16 bases in the middle. This TCR came from a woman between 65 and 79 years old with COVID-19, enrolled during active disease. The J gene is TRBJ2-7, the V gene TRBV5-1, with D unclear. Material: peripheral blood. The CDR3 reads CASSLRGRQTYEQYF. DNA of the CDR3: TGCGCCAGCAGCCTACGTGGGCGACAAACCTACGAGCAGTACTTC.